This passage covers 5 T cell receptor beta chains from one sample sequenced in a study of radiotherapy plus CTLA-4 blockade in lung cancer. TCRdb's copy holds only in-frame clones and misses some; the assay was immunoSEQ multiplex PCR. The table lists approximately 40,000 clones, 55% to 75% of them singletons. The specimen was peripheral blood, collected from a patient treated with radiotherapy plus ipilimumab. The receptors here all came from a human donor with non-small cell lung cancer who had stable disease on radiotherapy plus ipilimumab.

The rearrangement uses TRBV5-1 and TRBJ1-1; 7 bases are a match to TRBD1. Trimming at V came to 6 bases and at J to 3 bases, leaving 11 bases not matched to a gene. From germline, CDR1 is SGHRS and CDR2 YFSETQ. This CDR3 is 15 amino acids long. CDR3 nucleotides: TGCGCCAGCACTAGGGCAGGGGGGACTGACACTGAAGCTTTCTTT. It codes for CASTRAGGTDTEAFF. The variable domain in full, completed from reference TRBV5-1 and TRBJ1-1, reads KAGVTQTPRYLIKTRGQQVTLSCSPISGHRSVSWYQQTPGQGLQFLFEYFSETQRNKGNFPGRFSGRQFSNSRSEMNVSTLELGDSALYLCASTRAGGTDTEAFFGQGTRLTVV.

The gene calls are TRBV11-3 and TRBJ2-2; 8 positions agree with TRBD1. Germline values: CDR1 SGHNT, CDR2 YENEEA. V dropped 8 bases and J dropped 0; count of bases not matched to a gene: 11. The CDR3 is 17 residues long. CDR3 region: CASQPRTGFANTGELFF. The CDR3, as DNA: TGTGCCAGCCAACCTAGGACAGGGTTCGCGAACACCGGGGAGCTGTTTTTT.

J is TRBJ2-1 and V is TRBV11-3, with 9 nucleotides matching TRBD1. The V gene's germline CDR1 is SGHNT and CDR2 YENEEA. The CDR3 length is 15 residues. V dropped 1 base and J dropped 5; count of bases not matched to a gene: 3. The CDR3 sequence is CASSLGTGANNEQFF. In DNA, the CDR3 is TGTGCCAGCAGCTTAGGGACAGGGGCAAACAATGAGCAGTTCTTC.

The chain couples TRBV30 to TRBJ1-1; D unclear. The CDR3 runs to 13 residues. Per the germline V gene, CDR1 is GTSNPN and CDR2 is SVGIG (reference sequence). Trimming removed 3 bases at V and 5 bases at J, with 13 bases between. The CDR3 nucleotides read TGTGCCTGGAGCGAACTTTCTTTGACTGAAGCTTTCTTT. Residues: CAWSELSLTEAFF.

The J gene is TRBJ1-2, the V gene TRBV5-1; D gene ambiguous. The ends were cut back, 4 bases at V and 4 bases at J, with 20 bases in the middle. The CDR3 spans 16 residues. In germline, CDR1 is SGHRS, CDR2 YFSETQ. CDR3 nucleotides: TGCGCCAGCAGCCCCCGGGTGGAGGTATGGAGCTATGGCTACACCTTC. Amino acids: CASSPRVEVWSYGYTF.